This is a list of T cell receptor beta chains from one sample in a study of cytomegalovirus exposure and HLA in healthy donors. Using immunoSEQ multiplex PCR, the repertoire was profiled, and TCRdb retains in-frame clones only, with some absent. This sample yields approximately 160,000 clones, of which around 68% are seen a single time; less than 3.5% belongs to the top ten. The sequencing input was PBMCs. The origin of the receptors is a woman aged 40 to 55 in good health and CMV-seropositive. CDR3s include the opening cysteine and the closing phenylalanine or tryptophan.

J gene | V gene | CDR3 protein
TRBJ2-5 | TRBV19 | CASSMREPETQYF
TRBJ1-1 | TRBV6-5 | CASSYRGHTEAFF
TRBJ2-1 | TRBV9 | CASSVGGLAPYNEQFF
TRBJ2-5 | TRBV11-3 | CASSRRTGGGETQYF
TRBJ2-1 | TRBV7-9 | CASSLSLAEGYSYNEQFF
TRBJ2-1 | TRBV19 | CASTLRGSRSYNEQFF
TRBJ1-6 | TRBV18 | CASSPPLSSPLHF
TRBJ1-2 | TRBV10-3 | CAISEGGSTAGGYTF
TRBJ1-1 | TRBV2 | CASSEARQAWAGLNTEAFF
TRBJ1-5 | TRBV5-1 | CASSLGQPGSQPQHF
TRBJ1-2 | TRBV4-1 | CASSQSERARGYTF
TRBJ1-2 | TRBV9 | CASSVGDNRVGANYGYTF
TRBJ1-3 | TRBV5-1 | CASSLLVGGKSGNTIYF
TRBJ1-6 | TRBV11-1 | CASSPRDTFSPLHF
TRBJ2-1 | TRBV9 | CASSVLAGGASYNEQFF
TRBJ1-1 | TRBV7-2 | CASSLVQEGTEAFF